A single sample is the source of the 31 T cell receptor beta chains below, sequenced in a study of blood T cell repertoires in COVID-19. Clones were sequenced by immunoSEQ multiplex PCR, and TCRdb holds only the in-frame ones, with some missing. Here the sample spans 40,000 to 60,000 clones, roughly 84% being singletons. Material: peripheral blood. The source of these receptors is a man between 50 and 59 years old with active COVID-19.

V is TRBV6-4 and J is TRBJ1-1; TRBD1 might be the D (5 bases). The CDR3 spans 13 residues. V lost 6 bases, J lost 4 bases, and 12 bases lay in between. The germline V gene has CDR1 MRHNA and CDR2 SNTAGT. The CDR3 region has the DNA TGTGCCAGCAGGGGGGGAGAGTTCACTGAAGCTTTCTTT. Its protein is CASRGGEFTEAFF.

V usage is TRBV5-1 and J usage is TRBJ2-1, with D possibly being TRBD1 (6 bases). Between the trimmed V and J ends, which lost 5 bases and 6 bases, there was a span of 12 bases. Germline lookup yields CDR1 SGHRS and CDR2 YFSETQ. The CDR3 length is 13 residues. Here the CDR3 reads CASSPEGGNEQFF. As DNA, the CDR3 is TGCGCCAGCAGTCCTGAAGGGGGCAATGAGCAGTTCTTC.

This clone was detected only once. The chain carries TRBV2 and TRBJ1-5, with TRBD1 matching over 8 bases. The CDR3 consists of 14 residues. V shed 6 bases, J shed 7 bases, and the junction held 8 bases outside the gene matches. Germline V lookup: CDR1 SNHLY, CDR2 FYNNEI. CDR3 amino acids: CASRKTGEIQPQHF. CDR3 in DNA: TGTGCCAGCAGAAAGACAGGGGAAATACAGCCCCAGCATTTT. The complete variable domain, with remaining parts taken from reference TRBV2 and TRBJ1-5, reads EPEVTQTPSHQVTQMGQEVILRCVPISNHLYFYWYRQILGQKVEFLVSFYNNEISEKSEIFDDQFSVERPDGSNFTLKIRSTKLEDSAMYFCASRKTGEIQPQHFGDGTRLSIL.

The chain carries TRBV19 and TRBJ1-4; a possible D gene is TRBD1 (5 bases). Trimming removed 5 bases from V and 8 bases from J, with 12 bases in between. Germline V CDR1 and CDR2: LNHDA, SQIVND (reference sequence). This CDR3 region has 13 residues. CDR3 coding DNA: TGTGCCAGTAGTGGGCAGGGCGGAGAAAAACTGTTTTTT. Translating it yields CASSGQGGEKLFF.

The V and J genes are TRBV10-3 and TRBJ1-1; D is perhaps TRBD1 (5 bases). V shed 6 bases and J shed 0 bases, with 11 bases lying between them. The length of the CDR3 is 14 residues. Per the germline V gene, CDR1 is ENHRY and CDR2 is SYGVKD. CDR3 nucleotides: TGTGCCATCAGCCCCGACAGCATGAACACTGAAGCTTTCTTT. As protein: CAISPDSMNTEAFF.

The chain links TRBV3-1 (or the pseudogene TRBV3-2) to TRBJ1-2; TRBD1 is a possible D gene (5 bases). Trimming stripped 1 base from V and 4 bases from J, with 13 bases between. The CDR3 consists of 15 residues. In germline, CDR1 is LGHDT, CDR2 YNNKEL (reference sequence). CDR3 in amino acids: CASSQVGGRGYGYTF. CDR3 coding DNA: TGTGCCAGCAGCCAAGTGGGGGGTAGAGGCTATGGCTACACCTTC.

This chain links TRBV7-8 with TRBJ2-5; weak D call: TRBD1 (6 bases). V was cut by 1 base and J by 4 bases, with 13 bases left in between. Looked up from germline, CDR1 is SGHVS and CDR2 is FQNEAQ. CDR3 length: 15 amino acids. CDR3 sequence: CASSLDTGLTETQYF. In DNA, the CDR3 is TGTGCCAGCAGCTTAGACACAGGGCTGACAGAGACCCAGTACTTC.

The gene calls are TRBV19 and TRBJ2-2, with no clear D. The CDR3 length is 14 residues. The germline gives CDR1 LNHDA, CDR2 SQIVND (reference sequence). Trimming cost V 3 bases and J 6 bases, with 11 bases left between them. The CDR3 coding sequence is TGTGCCAGTAGTATTTATCTAAGAGCCGGGGAGCTGTTTTTT. Its protein product is CASSIYLRAGELFF. Combining the CDR3 with reference TRBV19 and TRBJ2-2 gives the whole variable domain DGGITQSPKYLFRKEGQNVTLSCEQNLNHDAMYWYRQDPGQGLRLIYYSQIVNDFQKGDIAEGYSVSREKKESFPLTVTSAQKNPTAFYLCASSIYLRAGELFFGEGSRLTVL.

The chain has TRBV6-5 and TRBJ1-1; no clear D gene. CDR1 MNHEY and CDR2 SVGAGI come from the germline V gene. The germline V and J ends were trimmed by 8 bases and 4 bases, with 8 bases remaining between them. CDR3 length: 11 residues. In DNA, the CDR3 is TGTGCCAGCCGGTACGGCACTGAAGCTTTCTTT. It yields the protein CASRYGTEAFF.

The CDR3 DNA reads as TGTGCCAGCTCTTCGTCCCCCGGGACACTCTATGGCTACACCTTC. Translating gives CASSSSPGTLYGYTF. The chain couples TRBV18 to TRBJ1-2; D possibly corresponds to TRBD1 (6 bases). This CDR3 is built from 15 residues. V shed 6 bases and J shed 4 bases, with 18 bases lying between them. The germline gives CDR1 KGHSH, CDR2 LQKENI. The complete variable domain, with remaining parts taken from reference TRBV18 and TRBJ1-2, reads NAGVMQNPRHLVRRRGQEARLRCSPMKGHSHVYWYRQLPEEGLKFMVYLQKENIIDESGMPKERFSAEFPKEGPSILRIQQVVRGDSAAYFCASSSSPGTLYGYTFGSGTRLTVV.

The chain employs TRBV6-5 and TRBJ2-5; D is possibly TRBD2 (7 bases). The CDR3 is made up of 15 amino acids. Trimming took off 6 bases at V and 5 bases at J, with 19 bases between the two ends. In germline, CDR1 is MNHEY, CDR2 SVGAGI. CDR3 loop: CASRLVAGEGETQYF. CDR3 nucleotides: TGTGCCAGCAGACTCGTGGCAGGGGAGGGGGAGACCCAGTACTTC.

This clone occurred once. The rearrangement links TRBV29-1 to TRBJ2-7; 8 bases map to TRBD1. The CDR3 has 12 residues. The V gene end was trimmed by 6 bases and the J gene end by 2 bases; junction bases not matched to a gene: 3. In germline, CDR1 is SQVTM, CDR2 ANQGSEA. CDR3 in amino acids: CSVSQGAYEQYF. In DNA, the CDR3 is TGCAGCGTCTCACAGGGGGCCTACGAGCAGTACTTC.

The rearrangement joins TRBV10-3 to TRBJ2-2, with D unclear. V lost 11 bases, J lost 0 bases, and 13 bases lay in between. CDR1 is ENHRY and CDR2 is SYGVKD in the germline V gene. This CDR3 is built from 14 residues. The CDR3 DNA follows: TGTGCCGCCCTGGGCGTTTCGAACACCGGGGAGCTGTTTTTT. This codes for CAALGVSNTGELFF.

V is TRBV3-1 (or the pseudogene TRBV3-2) and J is TRBJ2-1, with TRBD2 matching over 7 bases. J lost 5 bases, V lost 1 base, and 5 bases had no gene match. The CDR3 consists of 15 residues. The germline V gene encodes CDR1 LGHDT and CDR2 YNNKEL (reference sequence). DNA of the CDR3: TGTGCCAGCAGCCAAGGAACGCTAGCGGACAATGAGCAGTTCTTC. It codes for CASSQGTLADNEQFF.

The chain employs TRBV19 and TRBJ1-2; 7 bases map to TRBD1. There are 12 residues in the CDR3. With 7 bases clipped from V and 10 bases from J, the junction kept 9 bases outside the gene matches. The V gene's germline CDR1 is LNHDA and CDR2 SQIVND (reference sequence). DNA for the CDR3: TGTGCCAGTATCCAATCCCAGGGGGACTACACCTTC. As protein: CASIQSQGDYTF.

The chain is built from TRBV6-5 and TRBJ2-2; 10 positions match TRBD1. Germline V lookup: CDR1 MNHEY, CDR2 SVGAGI. CDR3 size: 14 residues. The V and J ends lost 10 bases and 7 bases, in that order; junction bases with no gene match: 9. DNA of the CDR3: TGTGCCAATGGCCGGGACAGGGGCGTCGGGGAGCTGTTTTTT. This codes for CANGRDRGVGELFF.

This clone showed up just a few times. The CDR3 loop is CASSYRFTDTQYF. CDR3 DNA sequence: TGTGCCAGCAGCTACCGGTTCACAGATACGCAGTATTTT. This rearrangement joins TRBV9 to TRBJ2-3; D gene unclear. V was shortened by 4 bases and J by 2 bases, with 8 bases between the two germline ends. CDR3 length equals 13 residues. CDR1 and CDR2 (germline): SGDLS, YYNGEE. Looking up the rest from reference TRBV9 and TRBJ2-3 gives the full variable domain: DSGVTQTPKHLITATGQRVTLRCSPRSGDLSVYWYQQSLDQGLQFLIQYYNGEERAKGNILERFSAQQFPDLHSELNLSSLELGDSALYFCASSYRFTDTQYFGPGTRLTVL.

This clone has only one observation. The gene calls are TRBV18 and TRBJ1-4; 7 bases agree with TRBD1. The CDR3 has 15 residues. From germline, CDR1 is KGHSH and CDR2 LQKENI. After removal of 1 base from V and 8 bases from J, the junction contained 7 bases not matched to a gene. For the CDR3, the DNA is TGTGCCAGCTCACCACTACAGGGGTTAGGGGAAAAACTGTTTTTT. This translates into CASSPLQGLGEKLFF.

This sequence joins TRBV5-1 and TRBJ2-6; D remains ambiguous. The CDR3 is 15 amino acids. V gave up 0 bases and J gave up 0 bases, with 4 bases separating them. Germline loops: CDR1 SGHRS, CDR2 YFSETQ. The CDR3 spells CASSLGNSGANVLTF. The CDR3 nucleotides read TGCGCCAGCAGCTTGGGTAACTCTGGGGCCAACGTCCTGACTTTC.

There are a few counts of this clone. This chain joins TRBV19 and TRBJ1-2, with 9 bases identical to TRBD1. From germline, CDR1 is LNHDA and CDR2 SQIVND (reference sequence). The CDR3 sequence is 13 residues long. After removal of 7 bases from V and 8 bases from J, the junction contained 8 bases not matched to a gene. The CDR3 here is CASTGQGLVGYTF. The CDR3 DNA reads TGTGCCAGTACCGGACAGGGGCTTGTAGGCTACACCTTC.

The V call is TRBV7-9, the J call TRBJ1-2, with D unclear. Germline-derived CDR1 and CDR2 are SEHNR and FQNEAQ (reference sequence). Trimming removed 1 base from V and 7 bases from J, with 7 bases in between. This CDR3 is 12 amino acids long. DNA for the CDR3: TGTGCCAGCAGCTTAGATGAGGGTGGCTACACCTTC. Amino acids: CASSLDEGGYTF.

The chain recombines TRBV7-2 with TRBJ2-5; no reliable D call. CDR1 is SGHTA and CDR2 is FQGNSA in the germline V gene. Trimming stripped 3 bases from V and 5 bases from J, with 16 bases between. The CDR3 is 15 amino acids. The DNA of the CDR3 is TGTGCCAGCAGCTTGGAACTAACCCTCGGGGAGACCCAGTACTTC. Protein: CASSLELTLGETQYF.

The chain employs TRBV28 and TRBJ2-5; 8 bases map to TRBD2. CDR1 and CDR2 (germline): MDHEN, SYDVKM. This CDR3 comprises 15 residues. V was pared by 8 bases and J by 3 bases, with 11 bases of the junction left unmatched. The DNA for the CDR3 is TGTGCCAGCCAAAATGGCGGGGGGCTAGAAGAGACCCAGTACTTC. Its protein product is CASQNGGGLEETQYF. The complete variable domain, with remaining parts taken from reference TRBV28 and TRBJ2-5, reads DVKVTQSSRYLVKRTGEKVFLECVQDMDHENMFWYRQDPGLGLRLIYFSYDVKMKEKGDIPEGYSVSREKKERFSLILESASTNQTSMYLCASQNGGGLEETQYFGPGTRLLVL.

This clone was counted between two and nine times. The V call is TRBV7-2, the J call TRBJ2-1; 11 bases agree with TRBD2. The CDR3 runs to 15 residues. Germline CDR1 is SGHTA and CDR2 is FQGNSA. Trimming removed 1 base from V and 9 bases from J; junction bases left unmatched: 5. The CDR3: CASSLGVAGGREQFF. The CDR3 nucleotides are TGTGCCAGCAGCTTAGGAGTAGCGGGGGGGCGTGAGCAGTTCTTC.

The chain couples TRBV29-1 to TRBJ1-2, with a weak D call TRBD1 (5 bases). This CDR3 is built from 11 residues. The germline V and J ends were trimmed by 4 bases and 6 bases, with 9 bases remaining between them. The V gene's germline CDR1 is SQVTM and CDR2 ANQGSEA. The CDR3 nucleotides read TGCAGCGTTGTCAGGGTCGATGGCTACACCTTC. Protein: CSVVRVDGYTF.

The genes are TRBV5-1 and TRBJ2-3; tentatively, D is TRBD2 (6 bases). The CDR3 contains 14 residues. V was clipped by 2 bases and J by 2 bases, with 9 bases between them. Germline V gene data show CDR1 as SGHRS and CDR2 as YFSETQ. In nucleotides, the CDR3 is TGCGCCAGCAGCTTCCGGGAGCCCACAGATACGCAGTATTTT. It is translated as CASSFREPTDTQYF.

This clone was counted only a few times. The chain couples TRBV6-5 to TRBJ2-4; the D gene is possibly TRBD2 (5 bases). With 10 bases removed from V and 2 bases from J, the gap between germline ends came to 15 bases. CDR3 size: 14 residues. Germline CDR1 is MNHEY and CDR2 is SVGAGI. CDR3 sequence: CATALGPTKNIQYF. In DNA form, the CDR3 reads TGTGCCACCGCACTAGGACCTACCAAAAACATTCAGTACTTC.

The chain is built from TRBV6-2 or TRBV6-3 and TRBJ2-5, with 8 bases lining up with TRBD1. This CDR3 has 17 residues. The V gene's germline CDR1 is MNHEY and CDR2 SVGEGT. V trimming: 2 bases; J trimming: 3 bases; junction bases outside the gene matches: 11. For the CDR3, the DNA is TGTGCCAGCAGTTACACCGCCGGGACAGGTTGGGAAGAGACCCAGTACTTC. It yields the protein CASSYTAGTGWEETQYF.

The chain has TRBV5-1 and TRBJ1-1; 7 nucleotides line up with TRBD1. The CDR3 is 15 amino acids. Losses at the gene ends were 4 bases for V and 1 base for J; bases not matched to a gene: 7. Germline V gene sequence: CDR1 SGHRS, CDR2 YFSETQ. CDR3 DNA sequence: TGCGCCAGCAGCCACCGACAGGGACCGAACACTGAAGCTTTCTTT. Translated, it gives CASSHRQGPNTEAFF.

The J gene is TRBJ2-1, the V gene TRBV24-1, with 11 bases matching TRBD2. CDR1 is KGHDR, CDR2 SFDVKD, per germline. The CDR3 runs 17 residues. J was trimmed by 4 bases and V by 0 bases; bases with no gene match: 4. Here the CDR3 reads CATSDLSSGGKYNEQFF. Written as DNA, the CDR3 is TGTGCCACCAGTGATTTGTCTAGCGGGGGGAAGTACAATGAGCAGTTCTTC.

V is TRBV19 and J is TRBJ1-1; a possible D gene is TRBD1 (6 bases). V was cut by 3 bases and J by 4 bases, with 15 bases left in between. The CDR3 runs to 15 residues. Germline V lookup: CDR1 LNHDA, CDR2 SQIVND (reference sequence). The CDR3 coding sequence is TGTGCCAGTAGTATGGCGACTAGGGGGGGCACTGAAGCTTTCTTT. This sequence encodes CASSMATRGGTEAFF.